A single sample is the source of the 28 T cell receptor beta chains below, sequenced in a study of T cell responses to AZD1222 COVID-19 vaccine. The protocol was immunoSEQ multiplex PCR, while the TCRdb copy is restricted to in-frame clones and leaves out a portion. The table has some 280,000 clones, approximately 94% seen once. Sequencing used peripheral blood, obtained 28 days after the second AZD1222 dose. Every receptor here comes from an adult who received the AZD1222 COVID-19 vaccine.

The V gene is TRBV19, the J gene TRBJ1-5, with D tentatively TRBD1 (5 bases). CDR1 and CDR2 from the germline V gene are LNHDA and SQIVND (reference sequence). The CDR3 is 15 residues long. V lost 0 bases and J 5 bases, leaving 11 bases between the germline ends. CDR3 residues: CASSIDLGGYQPQHF. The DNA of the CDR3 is TGTGCCAGTAGTATAGATCTGGGGGGTTATCAGCCCCAGCATTTT.

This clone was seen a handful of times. In DNA, the CDR3 is TGTGCCATCACCTCATTGGGGAAGAACACTGAAGCTTTCTTT. This sequence encodes CAITSLGKNTEAFF. The V gene is TRBV28, the J gene TRBJ1-1; D remains ambiguous. Germline CDR1 and CDR2: MDHEN and SYDVKM. This CDR3 spans 14 amino acids. V was clipped by 10 bases and J by 1 base, with 16 bases between them. Supplemented by reference TRBV28 and TRBJ1-1, the full variable domain reads DVKVTQSSRYLVKRTGEKVFLECVQDMDHENMFWYRQDPGLGLRLIYFSYDVKMKEKGDIPEGYSVSREKKERFSLILESASTNQTSMYLCAITSLGKNTEAFFGQGTRLTVV.

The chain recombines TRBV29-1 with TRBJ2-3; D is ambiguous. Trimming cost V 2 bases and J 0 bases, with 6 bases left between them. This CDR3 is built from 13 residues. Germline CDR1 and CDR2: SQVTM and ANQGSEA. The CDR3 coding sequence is TGCAGCGTTGAACTGACTAGCACAGATACGCAGTATTTT. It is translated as CSVELTSTDTQYF.

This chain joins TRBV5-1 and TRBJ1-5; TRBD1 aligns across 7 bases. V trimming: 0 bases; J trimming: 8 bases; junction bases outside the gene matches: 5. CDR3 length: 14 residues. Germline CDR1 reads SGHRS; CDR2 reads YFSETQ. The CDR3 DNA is TGCGCCAGCAGCTTGGTAGGGGGCGGAGAGCCCCAGCATTTT. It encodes CASSLVGGGEPQHF.

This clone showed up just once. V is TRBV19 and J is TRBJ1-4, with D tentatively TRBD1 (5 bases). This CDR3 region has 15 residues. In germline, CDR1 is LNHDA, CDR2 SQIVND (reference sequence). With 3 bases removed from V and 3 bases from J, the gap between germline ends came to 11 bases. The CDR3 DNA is TGTGCCAGTAGTATCAGGGTGGCGGCTAATGAAAAACTGTTTTTT. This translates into CASSIRVAANEKLFF.

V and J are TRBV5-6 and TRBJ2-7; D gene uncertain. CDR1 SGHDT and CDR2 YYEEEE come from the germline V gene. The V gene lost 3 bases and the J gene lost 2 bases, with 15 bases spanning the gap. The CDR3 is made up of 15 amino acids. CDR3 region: CASSSFWSRAYEQYF. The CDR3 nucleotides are TGTGCCAGCAGCTCCTTCTGGTCACGTGCCTACGAGCAGTACTTC. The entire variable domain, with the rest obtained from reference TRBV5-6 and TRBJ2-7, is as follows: DAGVTQSPTHLIKTRGQQVTLRCSPKSGHDTVSWYQQALGQGPQFIFQYYEEEERQRGNFPDRFSGHQFPNYSSELNVNALLLGDSALYLCASSSFWSRAYEQYFGPGTRLTVT.

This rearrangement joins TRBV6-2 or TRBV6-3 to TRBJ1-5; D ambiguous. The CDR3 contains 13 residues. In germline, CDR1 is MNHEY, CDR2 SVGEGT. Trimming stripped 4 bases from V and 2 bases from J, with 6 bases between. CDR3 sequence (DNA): TGTGCCAGCAGTTTCTTCCGCAATCAGCCCCAGCATTTT. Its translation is CASSFFRNQPQHF.

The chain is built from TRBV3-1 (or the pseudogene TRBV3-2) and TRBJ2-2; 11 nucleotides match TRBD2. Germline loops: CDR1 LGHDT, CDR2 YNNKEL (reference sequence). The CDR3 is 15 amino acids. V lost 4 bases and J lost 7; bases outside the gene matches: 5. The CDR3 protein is CASSPLAGGSGELFF. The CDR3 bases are TGTGCCAGCAGCCCCTTAGCGGGAGGGAGCGGGGAGCTGTTTTTT.

Here the CDR3 reads CASSPSRASGSSYEQYF. In DNA, the CDR3 is TGTGCCAGCAGCCCCTCCCGGGCTAGCGGGAGCTCCTACGAGCAGTACTTC. The rearrangement joins TRBV9 to TRBJ2-7, with TRBD2 matching 10 bases. Germline values: CDR1 SGDLS, CDR2 YYNGEE. V trimming: 4 bases; J trimming: 0 bases; junction bases outside the gene matches: 10. CDR3 length: 17 residues.

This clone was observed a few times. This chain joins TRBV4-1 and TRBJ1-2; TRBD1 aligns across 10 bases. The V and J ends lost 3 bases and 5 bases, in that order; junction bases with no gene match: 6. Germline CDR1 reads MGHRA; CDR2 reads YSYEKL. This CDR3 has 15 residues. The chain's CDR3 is CASSQGRDRGYGYTF. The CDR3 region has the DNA TGCGCCAGCAGCCAGGGCCGGGACAGGGGTTATGGCTACACCTTC.

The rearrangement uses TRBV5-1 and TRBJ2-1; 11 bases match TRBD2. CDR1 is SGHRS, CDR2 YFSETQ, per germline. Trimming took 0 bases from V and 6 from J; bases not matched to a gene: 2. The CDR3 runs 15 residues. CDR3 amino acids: CASSLGLAGTNEQFF. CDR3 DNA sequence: TGCGCCAGCAGCTTGGGACTAGCGGGGACCAATGAGCAGTTCTTC.

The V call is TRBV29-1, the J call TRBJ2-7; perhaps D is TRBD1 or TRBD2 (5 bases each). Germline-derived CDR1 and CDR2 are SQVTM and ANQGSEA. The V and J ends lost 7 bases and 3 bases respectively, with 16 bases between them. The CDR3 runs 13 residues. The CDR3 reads CSALRVGVYEQYF. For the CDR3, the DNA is TGCAGCGCTCTCAGGGTCGGGGTCTACGAGCAGTACTTC.

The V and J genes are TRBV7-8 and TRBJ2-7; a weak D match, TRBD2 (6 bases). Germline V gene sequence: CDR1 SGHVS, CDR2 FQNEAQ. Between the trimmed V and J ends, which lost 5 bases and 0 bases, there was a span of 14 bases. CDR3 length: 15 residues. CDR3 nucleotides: TGTGCCAGCAGCCAGGGACTGGGGGTCTCCTACGAGCAGTACTTC. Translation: CASSQGLGVSYEQYF.

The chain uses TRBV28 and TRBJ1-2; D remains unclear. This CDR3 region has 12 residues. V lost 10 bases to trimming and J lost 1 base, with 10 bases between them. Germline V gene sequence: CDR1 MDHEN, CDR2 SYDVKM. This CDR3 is CATGGVNYGYTF. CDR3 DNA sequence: TGTGCCACCGGAGGAGTTAACTATGGCTACACCTTC.

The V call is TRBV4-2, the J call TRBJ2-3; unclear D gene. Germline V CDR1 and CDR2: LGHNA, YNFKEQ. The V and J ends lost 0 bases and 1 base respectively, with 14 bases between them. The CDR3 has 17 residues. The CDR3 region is CASSQEIPAYGTDTQYF. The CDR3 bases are TGTGCCAGCAGCCAAGAAATACCGGCGTATGGCACAGATACGCAGTATTTT.

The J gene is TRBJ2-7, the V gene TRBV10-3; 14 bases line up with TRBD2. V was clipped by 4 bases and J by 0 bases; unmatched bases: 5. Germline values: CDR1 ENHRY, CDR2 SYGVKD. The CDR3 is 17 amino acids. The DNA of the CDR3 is TGTGCCATCAGTGGCGGGACTAGCGGGGGATTCTCCTACGAGCAGTACTTC. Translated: CAISGGTSGGFSYEQYF.

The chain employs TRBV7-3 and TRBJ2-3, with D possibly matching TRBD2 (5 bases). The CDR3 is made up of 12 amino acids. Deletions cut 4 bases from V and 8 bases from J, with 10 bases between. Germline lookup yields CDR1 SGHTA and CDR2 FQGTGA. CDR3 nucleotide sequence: TGTGCCAGCAGCTCAGATCGGGGTACGCAGTATTTT. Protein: CASSSDRGTQYF.

The CDR3 nucleotides are TGTGCCAGCAGATCGACCGAGGAAAAACTGTTTTTT. Translation gives CASRSTEEKLFF. The V and J genes are TRBV28 and TRBJ1-4; D is uncertain. Trimming stripped 6 bases from V and 8 bases from J, with 10 bases between. Germline V CDR1 and CDR2: MDHEN, SYDVKM. The CDR3 runs to 12 residues.

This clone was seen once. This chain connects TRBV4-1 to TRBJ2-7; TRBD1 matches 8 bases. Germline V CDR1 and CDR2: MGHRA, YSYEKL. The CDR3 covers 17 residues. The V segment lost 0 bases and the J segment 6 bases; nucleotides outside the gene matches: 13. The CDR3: CASSQDSPGQVDGEQYF. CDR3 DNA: TGCGCCAGCAGCCAAGATTCTCCGGGACAGGTGGATGGCGAGCAGTACTTC.

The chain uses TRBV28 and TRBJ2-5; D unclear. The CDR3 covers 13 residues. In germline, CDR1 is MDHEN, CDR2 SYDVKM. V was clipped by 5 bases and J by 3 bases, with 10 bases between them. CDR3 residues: CASSPRLKETQYF. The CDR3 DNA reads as TGTGCCAGCAGTCCCCGACTGAAAGAGACCCAGTACTTC.

CDR3 in DNA: TGCGCCAGCAGCTTGGATTTTAGGACCCAAGAGACCCAGTACTTC. This codes for CASSLDFRTQETQYF. The chain employs TRBV5-1 and TRBJ2-5; D is unresolved. Germline V CDR1 and CDR2: SGHRS, YFSETQ. The CDR3 runs 15 residues. The ends were cut back, 0 bases at V and 1 base at J, with 10 bases in the middle.

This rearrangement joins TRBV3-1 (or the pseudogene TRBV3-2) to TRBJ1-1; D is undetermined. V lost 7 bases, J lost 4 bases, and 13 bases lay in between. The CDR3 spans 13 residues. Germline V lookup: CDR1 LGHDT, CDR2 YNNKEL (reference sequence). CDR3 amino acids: CASTRVEGTEAFF. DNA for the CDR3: TGTGCCAGCACCCGAGTGGAGGGCACTGAAGCTTTCTTT.

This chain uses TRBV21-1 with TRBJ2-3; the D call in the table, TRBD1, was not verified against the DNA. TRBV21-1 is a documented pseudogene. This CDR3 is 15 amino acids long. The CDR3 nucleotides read TGTGCCAGCAGCAGAGGGGACAGCAACACAGATACGCAGTATTTT. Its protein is CASSRGDSNTDTQYF.

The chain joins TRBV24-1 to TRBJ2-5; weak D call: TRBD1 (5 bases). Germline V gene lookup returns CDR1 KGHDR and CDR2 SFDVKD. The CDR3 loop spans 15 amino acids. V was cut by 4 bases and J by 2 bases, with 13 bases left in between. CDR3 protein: CATSDPRTLQETQYF. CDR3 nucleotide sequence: TGTGCCACCAGTGACCCCCGGACACTACAAGAGACCCAGTACTTC.

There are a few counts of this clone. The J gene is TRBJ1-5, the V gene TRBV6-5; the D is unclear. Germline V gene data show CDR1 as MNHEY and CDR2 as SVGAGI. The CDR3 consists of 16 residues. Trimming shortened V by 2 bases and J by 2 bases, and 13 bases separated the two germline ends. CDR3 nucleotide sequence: TGTGCCAGCAGTTACGGGGAGGGATTTGGCAATCAGCCCCAGCATTTT. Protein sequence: CASSYGEGFGNQPQHF.

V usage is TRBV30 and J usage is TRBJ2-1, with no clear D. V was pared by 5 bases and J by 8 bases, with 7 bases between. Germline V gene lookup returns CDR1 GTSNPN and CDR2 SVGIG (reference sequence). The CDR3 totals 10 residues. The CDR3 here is CAWGLYEQFF. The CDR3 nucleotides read TGTGCCTGGGGCCTTTATGAGCAGTTCTTC.

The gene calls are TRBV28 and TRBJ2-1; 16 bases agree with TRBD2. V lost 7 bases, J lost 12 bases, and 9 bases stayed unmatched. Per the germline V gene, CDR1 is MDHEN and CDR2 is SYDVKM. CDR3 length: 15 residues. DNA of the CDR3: TGTGCCAGCATTCACTCGGGACTAGCGGGAGGGGGGCAGTTCTTC. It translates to CASIHSGLAGGGQFF.

CDR3 protein: CASSLVENEQFF. The DNA for the CDR3 is TGTGCCAGCAGCTTAGTCGAGAATGAGCAGTTCTTC. The rearrangement joins TRBV7-2 to TRBJ2-1, with unresolved D. Germline CDR1 is SGHTA and CDR2 is FQGNSA. The CDR3 sequence is 12 residues long. Trimming took off 1 base at V and 7 bases at J, with 5 bases between the two ends.